This TCR beta chain was recovered during a study of cytomegalovirus exposure and HLA in healthy donors. Study-wide points: According to the study, about 180 TCR beta chains were cytomegalovirus-associated. While the bulk of TCR sequences proved rare, some public TCRs turned up in many donors.

This clone was seen a handful of times. Its matching antigen is unknown. V was pared by 5 bases and J by 0 bases, with 6 bases between. The CDR3 is made up of 13 amino acids. Germline-derived CDR1 and CDR2 are LGHNA and YNFKEQ. Healthy bone marrow donors made up the cohort. Both 60 Vbeta primers and 13 Jbeta primers went into the PCR. Produced via immunoSEQ multiplex PCR; TCRdb's table is partial and in-frame only. The sample lists approximately 53,000 clones; 77% were seen once. The sample taken for sequencing was PBMCs. The sequence came from a woman in her thirties or forties in good health and CMV-seropositive. V and J are TRBV4-2 and TRBJ2-3; D remains unclear. The CDR3 sequence: CASSSGSTDTQYF. The CDR3 region has the DNA TGTGCCAGCAGCTCCGGTAGCACAGATACGCAGTATTTT.